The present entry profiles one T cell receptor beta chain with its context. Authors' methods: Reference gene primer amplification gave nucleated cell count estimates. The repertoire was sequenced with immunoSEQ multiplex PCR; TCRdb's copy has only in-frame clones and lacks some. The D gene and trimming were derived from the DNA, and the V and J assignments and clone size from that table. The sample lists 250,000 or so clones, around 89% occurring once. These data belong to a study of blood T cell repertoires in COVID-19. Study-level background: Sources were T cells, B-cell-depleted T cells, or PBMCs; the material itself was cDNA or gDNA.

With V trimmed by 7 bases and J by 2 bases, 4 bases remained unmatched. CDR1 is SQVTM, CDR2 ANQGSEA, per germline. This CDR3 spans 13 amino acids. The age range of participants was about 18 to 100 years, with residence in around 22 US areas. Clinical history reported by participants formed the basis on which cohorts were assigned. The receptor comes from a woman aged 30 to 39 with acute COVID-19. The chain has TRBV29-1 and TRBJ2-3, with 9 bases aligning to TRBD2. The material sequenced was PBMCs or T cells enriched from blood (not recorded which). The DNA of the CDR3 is TGCAGCGCTCCTAGCGGGAACACAGATACGCAGTATTTT. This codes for CSAPSGNTDTQYF.